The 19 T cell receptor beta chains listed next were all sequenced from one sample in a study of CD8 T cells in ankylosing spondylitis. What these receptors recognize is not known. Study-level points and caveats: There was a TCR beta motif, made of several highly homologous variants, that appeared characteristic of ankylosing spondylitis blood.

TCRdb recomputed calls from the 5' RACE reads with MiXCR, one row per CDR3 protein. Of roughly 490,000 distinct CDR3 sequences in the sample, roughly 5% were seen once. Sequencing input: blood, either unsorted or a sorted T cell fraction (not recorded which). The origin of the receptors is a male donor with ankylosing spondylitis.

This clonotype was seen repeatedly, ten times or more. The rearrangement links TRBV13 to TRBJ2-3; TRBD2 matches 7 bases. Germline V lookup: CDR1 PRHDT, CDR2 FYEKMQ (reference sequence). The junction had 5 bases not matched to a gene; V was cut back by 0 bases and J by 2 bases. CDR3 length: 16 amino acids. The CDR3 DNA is TGTGCCAGCAGCTTAGGATTGAGACTAGCCACAGATACGCAGTATTTT. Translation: CASSLGLRLATDTQYF.

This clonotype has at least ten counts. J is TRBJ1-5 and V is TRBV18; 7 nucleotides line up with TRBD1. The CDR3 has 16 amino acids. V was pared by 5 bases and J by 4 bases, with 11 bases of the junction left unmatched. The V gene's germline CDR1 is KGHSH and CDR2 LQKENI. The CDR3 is CASSLDRDIWNQPQHF. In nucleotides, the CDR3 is TGTGCCAGCTCATTAGACAGGGATATATGGAATCAGCCCCAGCATTTT.

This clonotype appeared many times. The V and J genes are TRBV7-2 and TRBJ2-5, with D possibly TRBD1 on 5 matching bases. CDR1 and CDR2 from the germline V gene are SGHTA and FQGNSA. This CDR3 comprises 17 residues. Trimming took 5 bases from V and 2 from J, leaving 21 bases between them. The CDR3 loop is CASSPAPYRRVQETQYF. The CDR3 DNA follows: TGTGCCAGCAGCCCCGCACCTTACCGCAGGGTTCAAGAGACCCAGTACTTC.

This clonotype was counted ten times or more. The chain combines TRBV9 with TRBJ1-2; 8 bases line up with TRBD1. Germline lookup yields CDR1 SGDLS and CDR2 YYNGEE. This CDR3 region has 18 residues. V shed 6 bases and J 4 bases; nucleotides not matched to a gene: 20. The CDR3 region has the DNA TGTGCCAGCACACCTGAGAACGGGGCAGGGGGCGTATTCTATGGCTACACCTTC. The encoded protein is CASTPENGAGGVFYGYTF.

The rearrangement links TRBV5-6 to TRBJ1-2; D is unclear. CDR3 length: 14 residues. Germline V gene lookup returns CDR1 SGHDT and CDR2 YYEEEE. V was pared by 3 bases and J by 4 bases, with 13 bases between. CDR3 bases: TGTGCCAGCAGCTCGAGAGGCCGAAGCTATGGCTACACCTTC. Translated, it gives CASSSRGRSYGYTF.

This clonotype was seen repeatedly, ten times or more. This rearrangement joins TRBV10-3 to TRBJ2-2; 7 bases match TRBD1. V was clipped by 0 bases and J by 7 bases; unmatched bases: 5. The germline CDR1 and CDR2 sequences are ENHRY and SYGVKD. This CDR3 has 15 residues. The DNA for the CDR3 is TGTGCCATCAGTGAGTCGACAGGGCAAATCGGGGAGCTGTTTTTT. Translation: CAISESTGQIGELFF.

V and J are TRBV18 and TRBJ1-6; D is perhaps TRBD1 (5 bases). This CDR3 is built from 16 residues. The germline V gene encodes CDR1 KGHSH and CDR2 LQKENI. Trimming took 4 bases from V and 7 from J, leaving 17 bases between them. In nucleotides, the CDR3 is TGTGCCAGCTCACTGGTTGGGGGAAGGGACAATTCACCCCTCCACTTT. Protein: CASSLVGGRDNSPLHF.

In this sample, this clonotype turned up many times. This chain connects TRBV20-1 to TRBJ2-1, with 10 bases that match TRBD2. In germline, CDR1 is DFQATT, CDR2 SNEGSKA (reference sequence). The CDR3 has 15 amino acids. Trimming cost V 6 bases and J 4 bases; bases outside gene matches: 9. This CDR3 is CSASSLAGRYNEQFF. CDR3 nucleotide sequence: TGCAGTGCATCCTCACTAGCGGGAAGGTACAATGAGCAGTTCTTC.

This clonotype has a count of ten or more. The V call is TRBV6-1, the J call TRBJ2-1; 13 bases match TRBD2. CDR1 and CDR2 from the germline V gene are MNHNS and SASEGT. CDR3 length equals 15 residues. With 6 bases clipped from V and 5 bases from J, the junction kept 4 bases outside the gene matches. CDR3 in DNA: TGTGCCAGCAGGCGGACTAGCGGGAGCCACAATGAGCAGTTCTTC. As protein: CASRRTSGSHNEQFF.

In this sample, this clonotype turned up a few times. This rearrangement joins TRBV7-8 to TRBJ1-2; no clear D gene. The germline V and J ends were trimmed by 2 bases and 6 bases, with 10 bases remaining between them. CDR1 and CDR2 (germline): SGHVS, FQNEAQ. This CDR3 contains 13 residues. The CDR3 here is CASSLRLGNGYTF. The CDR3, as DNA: TGTGCCAGCAGCTTAAGGTTGGGAAATGGCTACACCTTC.

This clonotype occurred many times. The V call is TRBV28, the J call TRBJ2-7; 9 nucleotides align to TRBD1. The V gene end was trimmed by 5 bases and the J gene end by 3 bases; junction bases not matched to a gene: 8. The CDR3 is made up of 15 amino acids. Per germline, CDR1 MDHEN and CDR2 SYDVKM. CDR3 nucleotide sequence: TGTGCCAGCAGTACCCCGGGACAGGGACACTACGAGCAGTACTTC. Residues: CASSTPGQGHYEQYF.

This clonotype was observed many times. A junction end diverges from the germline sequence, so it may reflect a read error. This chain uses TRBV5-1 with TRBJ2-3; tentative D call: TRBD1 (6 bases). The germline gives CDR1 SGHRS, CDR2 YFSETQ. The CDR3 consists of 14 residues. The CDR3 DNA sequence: TGCGCCAGCACTAGGGACACCTCCACAGATACGCGGTATTTT. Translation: CASTRDTSTDTRYF. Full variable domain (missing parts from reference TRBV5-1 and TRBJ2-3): KAGVTQTPRYLIKTRGQQVTLSCSPISGHRSVSWYQQTPGQGLQFLFEYFSETQRNKGNFPGRFSGRQFSNSRSEMNVSTLELGDSALYLCASTRDTSTDTRYFGPGTRLTVL.

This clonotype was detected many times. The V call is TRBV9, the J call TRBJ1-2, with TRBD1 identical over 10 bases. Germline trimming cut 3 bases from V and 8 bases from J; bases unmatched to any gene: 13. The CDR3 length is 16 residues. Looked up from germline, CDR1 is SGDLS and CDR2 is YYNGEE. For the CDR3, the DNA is TGTGCCAGCAGCGCCGCCGGGACAGGGGCACTCGGGGGCTACACCTTC. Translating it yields CASSAAGTGALGGYTF.

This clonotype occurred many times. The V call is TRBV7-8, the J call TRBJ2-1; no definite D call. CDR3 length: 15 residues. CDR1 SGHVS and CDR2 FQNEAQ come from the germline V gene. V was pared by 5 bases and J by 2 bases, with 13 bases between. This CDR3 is CASSVRSYTYNEQFF. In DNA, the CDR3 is TGTGCCAGCAGCGTAAGAAGTTACACCTACAATGAGCAGTTCTTC. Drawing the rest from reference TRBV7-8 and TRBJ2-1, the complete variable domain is GAGVSQSPRYKVAKRGQDVALRCDPISGHVSLFWYQQALGQGPEFLTYFQNEAQLDKSGLPSDRFFAERPEGSVSTLKIQRTQQEDSAVYLCASSVRSYTYNEQFFGPGTRLTVL.

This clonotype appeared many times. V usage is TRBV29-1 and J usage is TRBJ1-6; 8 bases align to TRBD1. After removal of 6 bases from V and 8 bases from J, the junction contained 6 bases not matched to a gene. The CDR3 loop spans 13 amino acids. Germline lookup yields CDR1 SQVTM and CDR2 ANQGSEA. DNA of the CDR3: TGCAGCGTCCTTGACAGGGGCGATTCACCCCTCCACTTT. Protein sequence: CSVLDRGDSPLHF.

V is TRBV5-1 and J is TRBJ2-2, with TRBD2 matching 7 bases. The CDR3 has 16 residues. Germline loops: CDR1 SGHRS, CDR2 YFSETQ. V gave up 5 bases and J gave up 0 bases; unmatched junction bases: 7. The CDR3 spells CASRILAGPNTGELFF. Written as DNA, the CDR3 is TGCGCCAGCAGGATTTTAGCGGGTCCGAACACCGGGGAGCTGTTTTTT.

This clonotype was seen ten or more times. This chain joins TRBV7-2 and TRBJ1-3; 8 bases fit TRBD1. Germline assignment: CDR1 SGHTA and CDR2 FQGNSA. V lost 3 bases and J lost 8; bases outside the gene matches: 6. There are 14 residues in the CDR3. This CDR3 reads CASSFYQGADTIYF. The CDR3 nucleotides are TGTGCCAGCAGCTTCTACCAGGGGGCTGACACCATATATTTT. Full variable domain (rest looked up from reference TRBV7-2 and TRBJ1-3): GAGVSQSPSNKVTEKGKDVELRCDPISGHTALYWYRQSLGQGLEFLIYFQGNSAPDKSGLPSDRFSAERTGGSVSTLTIQRTQQEDSAVYLCASSFYQGADTIYFGEGSWLTVV.

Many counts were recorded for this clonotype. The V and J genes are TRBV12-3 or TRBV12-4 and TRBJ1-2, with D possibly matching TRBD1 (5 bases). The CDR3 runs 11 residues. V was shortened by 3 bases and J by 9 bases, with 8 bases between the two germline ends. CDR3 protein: CASSLGGSYTF. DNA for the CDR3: TGTGCCAGCAGTTTGGGGGGGAGCTACACCTTC.

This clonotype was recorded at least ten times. CDR3 residues: CASSPGTVEQYF. CDR3 DNA: TGTGCCAGCAGTCCCGGGACAGTCGAGCAGTACTTC. The gene calls are TRBV27 and TRBJ2-7; 7 bases are a match to TRBD1. The CDR3 covers 12 residues. The V and J ends lost 5 bases and 6 bases, in that order; junction bases with no gene match: 4. The germline V gene encodes CDR1 MNHEY and CDR2 SMNVEV (reference sequence).